This T cell receptor (beta chain) was sequenced in a study of blood T cell repertoires in COVID-19. Study-wide background: Whether acute or convalescent, the COVID-19 samples came from the United States, Italy and Spain.

Assay used: immunoSEQ multiplex PCR; TCRdb lists only in-frame clones, some missing. This sample yields a few hundred thousand clones, of which 70% to 85% are seen a single time; 1.4% belongs to the top ten. Sequenced material: peripheral blood. The sequence was obtained from a woman in her thirties or forties who had recovered from COVID-19.

The CDR3 here is CASSPGDGQETQYF. DNA for the CDR3: TGCGCCAGCAGCCCCGGAGACGGACAAGAGACCCAGTACTTC. The gene calls are TRBV4-3 and TRBJ2-5; D call uncertain. The CDR3 has 14 amino acids. Trimming removed 4 bases at V and 2 bases at J, with 11 bases between. The V gene's germline CDR1 is LGHNA and CDR2 YSLEER.